The 32 T cell receptor beta chains below come from one sample, sequenced in a study of T-cell memory formation after mild COVID-19. TCRdb recomputed calls from the 5' RACE reads with MiXCR, one row per CDR3 protein. The sample contains 150,000 or so distinct CDR3 sequences, around 30% of which appear only once. The sample taken for sequencing was PBMCs or a T cell subset sorted from them (not recorded which). These receptors were collected from an adult woman who had mild COVID-19 (a few samples of this study predate the infection). Cell type and time point are not known.

This clonotype was picked up a small number of times. The rearrangement uses TRBV6-5 and TRBJ1-3; unclear D gene. From germline, CDR1 is MNHEY and CDR2 SVGAGI. This CDR3 contains 15 residues. Trimming took off 0 bases at V and 2 bases at J, with 8 bases between the two ends. The CDR3 nucleotides read TGTGCCAGCAGTTACTCGGTAAAACCTGGAAACACCATATATTTT. Translating it yields CASSYSVKPGNTIYF.

This chain uses TRBV5-1 with TRBJ2-7; 11 positions match TRBD2. There are 16 residues in the CDR3. With 4 bases clipped from V and 0 bases from J, the junction kept 6 bases outside the gene matches. Germline-derived CDR1 and CDR2 are SGHRS and YFSETQ. DNA of the CDR3: TGCGCCAGCAGCCCGACTAGCGGGATGACCTCCTACGAGCAGTACTTC. This encodes CASSPTSGMTSYEQYF.

The CDR3 DNA reads TGTGCCAGCAGCGCGGGGGGGGGCCCAGATACGCAGTATTTT. It is translated as CASSAGGGPDTQYF. V gene TRBV9 combines with J gene TRBJ2-3; 8 nucleotides line up with TRBD2. Germline V CDR1 and CDR2: SGDLS, YYNGEE. This CDR3 spans 14 amino acids. Trimming took 3 bases from V and 4 from J; bases not matched to a gene: 4.

This clonotype was seen only a few times. The CDR3 nucleotides are TGCGCCAGCAGCCAAGATAGCGGGACTAGCAACATACATGAGCAGTTCTTC. Its protein is CASSQDSGTSNIHEQFF. The V call is TRBV4-3, the J call TRBJ2-1, with TRBD2 identical over 9 bases. With V trimmed by 0 bases and J by 8 bases, 11 bases remained unmatched. Germline loops: CDR1 LGHNA, CDR2 YSLEER. The CDR3 is 17 amino acids.

This clonotype has only a few counts. V and J are TRBV7-6 and TRBJ2-1, with 12 nucleotides matching TRBD2. V was clipped by 0 bases and J by 7 bases; unmatched bases: 13. The CDR3 has 19 residues. Germline CDR1 and CDR2: SGHVS and FNYEAQ. The CDR3 sequence is CASSLAPPLAGGPGNEQFF. The CDR3 bases are TGTGCCAGCAGCTTAGCACCTCCCCTAGCGGGGGGGCCTGGTAATGAGCAGTTCTTC.

This clonotype was picked up a small number of times. This sequence joins TRBV12-3 or TRBV12-4 and TRBJ1-5; D uncertain. V gave up 6 bases and J gave up 2 bases, with 14 bases separating them. The CDR3 has 15 amino acids. The CDR3 DNA reads TGTGCCAGCAGGACCAGCCTTCGCGGCAATCAGCCCCAGCATTTT. Translated, it gives CASRTSLRGNQPQHF.

This clonotype was found a few times. The rearrangement links TRBV6-5 to TRBJ1-1; TRBD1 aligns across 9 bases. Trimming removed 5 bases from V and 6 bases from J; junction bases left unmatched: 10. The CDR3 covers 15 residues. Germline V gives CDR1 MNHEY, CDR2 SVGAGI. The CDR3 spells CASSTLDRGKSEAFF. CDR3 sequence (DNA): TGTGCCAGCAGTACCCTTGACAGGGGGAAGTCTGAAGCTTTCTTT.

The table lists this clonotype with a few counts. The chain recombines TRBV12-3 or TRBV12-4 with TRBJ2-5, with a possible D match to TRBD1 (6 bases). The CDR3 covers 14 residues. Trimming took 2 bases from V and 4 from J, leaving 11 bases between them. The CDR3 nucleotides are TGTGCCAGCAGTTTACCGGACAGAGGAGAGACCCAGTACTTC. Translated: CASSLPDRGETQYF.

The chain has TRBV29-1 and TRBJ2-7, with 7 nucleotides matching TRBD1. The CDR3 has 12 residues. The ends lost 4 bases at V and 0 bases at J; junction bases unmatched: 0. Germline V lookup: CDR1 SQVTM, CDR2 ANQGSEA. CDR3 DNA sequence: TGCAGCGTTGGGGACAGCTCCTACGAGCAGTACTTC. Translation gives CSVGDSSYEQYF.

This rearrangement joins TRBV6-5 to TRBJ1-2; TRBD1 agrees at 7 bases. There are 12 residues in the CDR3. Germline CDR1 is MNHEY and CDR2 is SVGAGI. Germline trimming cut 5 bases from V and 8 bases from J; bases unmatched to any gene: 5. In DNA, the CDR3 is TGTGCCAGCAGTCAGGGGGTAGAAGGCTACACCTTC. It is translated as CASSQGVEGYTF.

This clonotype has more than one count but fewer than ten. The V gene is TRBV5-1, the J gene TRBJ2-5, with TRBD1 matching over 7 bases. The CDR3 length is 15 residues. The germline V gene has CDR1 SGHRS and CDR2 YFSETQ. V lost 1 base to trimming and J lost 3 bases; unmatched junction nucleotides: 6. CDR3 in DNA: TGCGCCAGCAGCTTGACAGGGGCGACTGAAGAGACCCAGTACTTC. Its translation is CASSLTGATEETQYF.

This clonotype was counted only a few times. The chain links TRBV9 to TRBJ2-2; 9 bases agree with TRBD2. Germline lookup yields CDR1 SGDLS and CDR2 YYNGEE. The junction had 13 bases not matched to a gene; V was cut back by 4 bases and J by 0 bases. This CDR3 comprises 19 residues. The CDR3 sequence is CASSPLGGGASANTGELFF. CDR3 in DNA: TGTGCCAGCAGCCCTTTGGGCGGGGGGGCCTCGGCGAACACCGGGGAGCTGTTTTTT.

This chain uses TRBV2 with TRBJ1-2, with 8 nucleotides matching TRBD1. With V trimmed by 6 bases and J by 12 bases, 9 bases remained unmatched. This CDR3 is 12 amino acids long. The germline gives CDR1 SNHLY, CDR2 FYNNEI. CDR3 sequence reads: CASRKDRGSDTF. The DNA for the CDR3 is TGTGCCAGCAGAAAAGACAGGGGATCCGACACCTTC.

This clonotype was counted a few times. J is TRBJ1-5 and V is TRBV12-3 or TRBV12-4; no firm D call. CDR3 size: 12 residues. Trimming removed 8 bases from V and 1 base from J, with 6 bases in between. The CDR3 DNA follows: TGTGCCAGCCGAGAAAGCAATCAGCCCCAGCATTTT. Translating it yields CASRESNQPQHF.

This clonotype was counted only a few times. The chain uses TRBV15 and TRBJ2-7; D is unclear. In germline, CDR1 is LNHNV, CDR2 YYDKDF (reference sequence). The CDR3 totals 14 residues. V was trimmed by 5 bases and J by 1 base, leaving 12 bases between them. For the CDR3, the DNA is TGTGCCACCAGCGCTCGGACGGGTTCCTACGAGCAGTACTTC. Its translation: CATSARTGSYEQYF.

The rearrangement links TRBV20-1 to TRBJ2-7, with D tentatively TRBD1 (6 bases). The germline V and J ends were trimmed by 6 bases and 12 bases, with 27 bases remaining between them. The CDR3 is 14 residues long. Germline assignment: CDR1 DFQATT and CDR2 SNEGSKA (reference sequence). CDR3 in amino acids: CSARGRGDLYDGYF. CDR3 DNA: TGCAGTGCCAGGGGCAGGGGAGATCTTTACGATGGGTACTTC.

This chain links TRBV12-3 or TRBV12-4 with TRBJ1-4; the match to TRBD1 covers 9 bases. After removal of 4 bases from V and 5 bases from J, the junction contained 5 bases not matched to a gene. The CDR3 consists of 15 residues. The DNA of the CDR3 is TGTGCCAGCAGTTCTTCCGGGACAGGGAATGAAAAACTGTTTTTT. Encoded protein: CASSSSGTGNEKLFF.

The J gene is TRBJ1-5, the V gene TRBV7-9, with D hard to call. The V gene lost 5 bases and the J gene lost 1 base, with 6 bases spanning the gap. The CDR3 loop spans 13 amino acids. The germline V gene has CDR1 SEHNR and CDR2 FQNEAQ (reference sequence). The CDR3, as DNA: TGTGCCAGCAGCGAGGAGAGCAATCAGCCCCAGCATTTT. This translates into CASSEESNQPQHF.

This clonotype has only a few counts. The V and J genes are TRBV3-1 and TRBJ2-1, with unresolved D. Trimming cost V 1 base and J 4 bases, with 8 bases left between them. The length of the CDR3 is 14 residues. The germline gives CDR1 LGHDT, CDR2 YNNKEL (reference sequence). The CDR3 DNA sequence: TGTGCCAGCAGCCAAGGGCCCTTATACAATGAGCAGTTCTTC. This gives the protein CASSQGPLYNEQFF.

This clonotype has ten or more counts. The V and J genes are TRBV5-1 and TRBJ2-3; 7 bases map to TRBD2. V was clipped by 1 base and J by 2 bases; unmatched bases: 7. Germline V lookup: CDR1 SGHRS, CDR2 YFSETQ. This CDR3 spans 16 amino acids. The CDR3 loop reads CASSLTGRASTDTQYF. Here the CDR3 DNA reads TGCGCCAGCAGCTTGACGGGGAGGGCATCCACAGATACGCAGTATTTT.

The chain employs TRBV3-1 and TRBJ1-4; D might be TRBD1 (6 bases). Trimming stripped 0 bases from V and 4 bases from J, with 15 bases between. The CDR3 spans 17 residues. The germline V gene encodes CDR1 LGHDT and CDR2 YNNKEL (reference sequence). DNA of the CDR3: TGTGCCAGCAGCCAAGACGGCAGGGGCGCCCTTAATGAAAAACTGTTTTTT. Protein: CASSQDGRGALNEKLFF.

This CDR3 reads CASSLLPLEGVDTQYF. The CDR3 DNA follows: TGTGCCAGCAGCTTACTCCCCTTGGAAGGTGTCGATACGCAGTATTTT. The chain links TRBV11-2 to TRBJ2-3; D remains ambiguous. Trimming took off 2 bases at V and 6 bases at J, with 18 bases between the two ends. The CDR3 loop spans 16 amino acids. Germline loops: CDR1 SGHAT, CDR2 FQNNGV. Full variable domain (outside the CDR3, taken from reference TRBV11-2 and TRBJ2-3): EAGVAQSPRYKIIEKRQSVAFWCNPISGHATLYWYQQILGQGPKLLIQFQNNGVVDDSQLPKDRFSAERLKGVDSTLKIQPAKLEDSAVYLCASSLLPLEGVDTQYFGPGTRLTVL.

J is TRBJ1-1 and V is TRBV3-1; possible D gene TRBD1, 6 bases. V was trimmed by 1 base and J by 0 bases, leaving 15 bases between them. The CDR3 is made up of 17 amino acids. The V gene's germline CDR1 is LGHDT and CDR2 YNNKEL (reference sequence). CDR3 in amino acids: CASSQAGSGQLNTEAFF. CDR3 sequence (DNA): TGTGCCAGCAGCCAAGCGGGATCCGGACAGCTGAACACTGAAGCTTTCTTT.

The J gene is TRBJ2-1, the V gene TRBV7-9; 11 bases agree with TRBD2. The CDR3 totals 15 residues. V was pared by 5 bases and J by 5 bases, with 5 bases of the junction left unmatched. The germline V gene has CDR1 SEHNR and CDR2 FQNEAQ (reference sequence). CDR3 region: CASSRTSGQNNEQFF. The CDR3 DNA is TGTGCCAGCAGCCGGACTAGCGGGCAAAACAATGAGCAGTTCTTC.

This clonotype was recorded a few times. This chain uses TRBV5-1 with TRBJ2-2; D ambiguous. Trimming took 0 bases from V and 1 from J, leaving 7 bases between them. Germline CDR1 is SGHRS and CDR2 is YFSETQ. This CDR3 region has 15 residues. The chain's CDR3 is CASSLGAENTGELFF. The DNA for the CDR3 is TGCGCCAGCAGCTTGGGGGCGGAGAACACCGGGGAGCTGTTTTTT.

This clonotype was seen many times. This sequence joins TRBV11-2 and TRBJ2-7; D unclear. Per the germline V gene, CDR1 is SGHAT and CDR2 is FQNNGV. V shed 5 bases and J shed 3 bases, with 11 bases lying between them. This CDR3 is 13 amino acids long. In DNA, the CDR3 is TGTGCCAGCAGCCACAGAGGCAGCTACGAGCAGTACTTC. It yields the protein CASSHRGSYEQYF.

The chain is built from TRBV7-9 and TRBJ2-7, with D perhaps matching TRBD2 (6 bases). Trimming cost V 4 bases and J 3 bases, with 13 bases left between them. This CDR3 is built from 14 residues. The V gene's germline CDR1 is SEHNR and CDR2 FQNEAQ (reference sequence). The CDR3 loop is CASSSDPGDYEQYF. The CDR3 bases are TGTGCCAGCAGCTCAGATCCGGGGGACTACGAGCAGTACTTC. Filled out from reference TRBV7-9 and TRBJ2-7, the complete variable domain reads DTGVSQNPRHKITKRGQNVTFRCDPISEHNRLYWYRQTLGQGPEFLTYFQNEAQLEKSRLLSDRFSAERPKGSFSTLEIQRTEQGDSAMYLCASSSDPGDYEQYFGPGTRLTVT.

The CDR3 here is CASSPIAGTGGRAFF. The CDR3 DNA reads as TGTGCCAGCAGCCCAATTGCCGGGACAGGGGGACGAGCTTTCTTT. The rearrangement joins TRBV7-2 to TRBJ1-1; 11 bases agree with TRBD1. This CDR3 spans 15 amino acids. The V segment lost 5 bases and the J segment 10 bases; nucleotides outside the gene matches: 12. In germline, CDR1 is SGHTA, CDR2 FQGNSA.

The chain recombines TRBV12-3 or TRBV12-4 with TRBJ1-2; the D is unclear. V was pared by 4 bases and J by 3 bases, with 9 bases between. The CDR3 loop spans 13 amino acids. For the CDR3, the DNA is TGTGCCAGCAGTTCTGGGGAATACTATGGCTACACCTTC. Translating it yields CASSSGEYYGYTF.

The rearrangement uses TRBV7-9 and TRBJ2-5, with TRBD2 matching over 7 bases. J gave up 4 bases and V 2 bases, and 7 bases lay outside the gene matches. The CDR3 runs 15 residues. The V gene's germline CDR1 is SEHNR and CDR2 FQNEAQ (reference sequence). The CDR3 here is CASSLLGGAGETQYF. The CDR3 bases are TGTGCCAGCAGCTTATTGGGAGGGGCAGGAGAGACCCAGTACTTC. The full variable domain, rest sourced from reference TRBV7-9 and TRBJ2-5, is DTGVSQNPRHKITKRGQNVTFRCDPISEHNRLYWYRQTLGQGPEFLTYFQNEAQLEKSRLLSDRFSAERPKGSFSTLEIQRTEQGDSAMYLCASSLLGGAGETQYFGPGTRLLVL.

The chain links TRBV20-1 to TRBJ1-2; TRBD1 might be the D (5 bases). The CDR3 extends over 13 amino acids. The V gene lost 6 bases and the J gene lost 4 bases, with 15 bases spanning the gap. CDR1 and CDR2 from the germline V gene are DFQATT and SNEGSKA (reference sequence). CDR3 sequence reads: CSATQVGGYGYTF. The CDR3 bases are TGCAGTGCCACACAGGTGGGGGGCTATGGCTACACCTTC.

V gene TRBV6-1 combines with J gene TRBJ2-7; no firm D call. V dropped 7 bases and J dropped 2 bases, with 12 bases sitting between them. Germline CDR1 reads MNHNS; CDR2 reads SASEGT. The CDR3 is made up of 13 amino acids. The CDR3 nucleotides are TGTGCCAGCAATTCCGGGTCGACCTACGAGCAGTACTTC. It specifies CASNSGSTYEQYF.